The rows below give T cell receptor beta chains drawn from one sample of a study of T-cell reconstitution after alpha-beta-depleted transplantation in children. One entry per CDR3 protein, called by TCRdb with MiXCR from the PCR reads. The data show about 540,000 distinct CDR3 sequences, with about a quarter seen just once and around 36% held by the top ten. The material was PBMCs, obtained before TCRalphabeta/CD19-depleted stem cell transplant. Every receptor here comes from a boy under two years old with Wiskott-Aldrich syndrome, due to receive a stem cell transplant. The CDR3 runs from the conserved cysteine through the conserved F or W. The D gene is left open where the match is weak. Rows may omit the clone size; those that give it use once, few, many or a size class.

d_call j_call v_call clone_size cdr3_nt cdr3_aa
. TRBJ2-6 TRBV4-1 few TGCGCCAGCAGCCCCCTTCAAAGCTCTGGGGCCAACGTCCTGACTTTC CASSPLQSSGANVLTF
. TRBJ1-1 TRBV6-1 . TGTGCCAGCAGTGTAAGGTACACTGAAGCTTTCTTT CASSVRYTEAFF
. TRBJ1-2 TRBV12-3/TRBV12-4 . TGTGCCAGCACCGTAAAGATGGGCTCTGGCTACACCTTC CASTVKMGSGYTF
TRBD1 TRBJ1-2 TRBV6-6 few TGTGCCAGCAGTTACGGGACAGGGGGAGGCTACACCTTC CASSYGTGGGYTF
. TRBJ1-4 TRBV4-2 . TGTGCCAGCAGCCCTCGATGCTCGGGATGTGCTAATGAAAAACTGTTTTTT CASSPRCSGCANEKLFF
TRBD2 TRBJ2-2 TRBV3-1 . TGTGCCAGCAGCCAGGGACTAGCCGTGGGGCTGTTTTTT CASSQGLAVGLFF
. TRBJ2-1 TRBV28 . TGTGCCAGCACCAACCTTTTGTGGGGCTCCTACAATGAGCAGTTCTTC CASTNLLWGSYNEQFF
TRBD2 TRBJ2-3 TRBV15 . TGTGCCACCAGATCCGATGGTCTAGCGGGACCAGATACGCAGTATTTT CATRSDGLAGPDTQYF
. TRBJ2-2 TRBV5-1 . TGCGCCAGCAGCTCAGACGCGACCGGGGAGCTGTTTTTT CASSSDATGELFF
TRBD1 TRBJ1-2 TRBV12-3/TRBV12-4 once TGTGCCAGCAGGGGGACAGGGGGCCAAGAGGGCTACACCTTC CASRGTGGQEGYTF
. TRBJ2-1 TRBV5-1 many TGCGCCAGCAGCTTGGTTTGGAGCTCCTACAATGAGCAGTTCTTC CASSLVWSSYNEQFF
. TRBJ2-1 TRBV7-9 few TGTGCCAGCAGTTTCTGGGCTAGCTCCTACAATGAGCAGTTCTTC CASSFWASSYNEQFF
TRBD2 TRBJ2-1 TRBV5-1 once TGCGCCAGCAGCCCCTATAGCGGGAGGAATGAGCAGTTCTTC CASSPYSGRNEQFF
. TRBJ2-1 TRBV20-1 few TGCAGCCCAACCTACAATGAGCAGTTCTTC CSPTYNEQFF
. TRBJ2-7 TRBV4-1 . TGCGCCAGCAGCCAAGTGGGGGCGGGGAGCTCCTACGAGCAGTACTTC CASSQVGAGSSYEQYF
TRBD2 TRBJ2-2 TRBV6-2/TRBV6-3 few TGTGCCAGCAGTCAATATCCAGGGACTAGCGGGAGCGGGACCGGGGAGCTGTTTTTT CASSQYPGTSGSGTGELFF
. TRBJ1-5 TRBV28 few TGTGCCAGCACCTTACCCGATCAGCCCCAGCATTTT CASTLPDQPQHF
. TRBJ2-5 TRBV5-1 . TGCGCCAGCAGCTTGCGGACTTTCCAAGAGACCCAGTACTTC CASSLRTFQETQYF
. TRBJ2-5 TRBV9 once TGTGCCAGCAGCAGAGACTGGTCTGAGACCCAGTACTTC CASSRDWSETQYF
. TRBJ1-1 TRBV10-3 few TGTGCCATCGGACAGAACACTGAAGCTTTCTTT CAIGQNTEAFF
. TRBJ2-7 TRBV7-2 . TGTGCCAGCAGCCGGGGCCCCGTGGGCTACGAGCAGTACTTC CASSRGPVGYEQYF
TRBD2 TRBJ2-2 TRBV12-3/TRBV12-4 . TGTGCCAGCAGCCCCCCCATAGTAGCGGGATACACCGGGGAGCTGTTTTTT CASSPPIVAGYTGELFF
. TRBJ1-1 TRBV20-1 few TGCAGTGCTAGGCCCCTGGCGGGAGACACTGAAGCTTTCTTT CSARPLAGDTEAFF
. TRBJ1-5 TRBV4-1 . TGCGCCAGCAGCCAAGTCCGGACACAGCCCCAGCATTTT CASSQVRTQPQHF
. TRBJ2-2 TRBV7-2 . TGTGCCAGCAGCTACGGGACTCCGCAGGGCGGGGAGCTGTTTTTT CASSYGTPQGGELFF
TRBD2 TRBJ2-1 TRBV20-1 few TGCAGTGCTAATAGGGCGGGAGACCTTTGGAATGAGCAGTTCTTC CSANRAGDLWNEQFF